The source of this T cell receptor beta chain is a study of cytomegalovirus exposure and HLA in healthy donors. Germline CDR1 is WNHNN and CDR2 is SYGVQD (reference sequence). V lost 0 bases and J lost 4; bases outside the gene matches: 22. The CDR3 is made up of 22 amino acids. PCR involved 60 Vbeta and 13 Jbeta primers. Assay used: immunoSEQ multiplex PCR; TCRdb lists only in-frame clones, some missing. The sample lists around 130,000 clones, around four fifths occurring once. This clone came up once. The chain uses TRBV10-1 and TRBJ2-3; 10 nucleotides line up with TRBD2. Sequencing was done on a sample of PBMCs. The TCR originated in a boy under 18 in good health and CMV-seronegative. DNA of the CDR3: TGCGCCAGCAGTGAGTCATCGGTCGGAACTAGCGGGGAGGGGACTCAGGCAGATACGCAGTATTTT. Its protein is CASSESSVGTSGEGTQADTQYF.